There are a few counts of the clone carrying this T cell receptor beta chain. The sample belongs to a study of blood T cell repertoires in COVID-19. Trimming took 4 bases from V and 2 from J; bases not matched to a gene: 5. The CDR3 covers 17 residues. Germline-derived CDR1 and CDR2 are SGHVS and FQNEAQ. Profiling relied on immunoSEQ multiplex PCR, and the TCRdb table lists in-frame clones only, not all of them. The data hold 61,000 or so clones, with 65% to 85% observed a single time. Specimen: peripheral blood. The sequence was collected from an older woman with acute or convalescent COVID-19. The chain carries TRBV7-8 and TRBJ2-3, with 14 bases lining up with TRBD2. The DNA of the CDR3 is TGTGCCAGCAGCTCCGGACTAGCGGGGGGATCCACAGATACGCAGTATTTT. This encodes CASSSGLAGGSTDTQYF.